Listed below are T cell receptor beta chains from one sample, sequenced in a study of blood T cell repertoires in COVID-19. The protocol was immunoSEQ multiplex PCR, while the TCRdb copy is restricted to in-frame clones and leaves out a portion. The sample lists 60,000 to 80,000 clones; over 80% were seen once. The sample comprised peripheral blood. Receptor source: a man over 45 with COVID-19, enrolled during active disease. Each CDR3 is given with its conserved first and last residue. The D gene is left open where the match is weak. For some rows the clone size is stated as once, few or many, or as a class when expanded; others skip it.

V gene,D gene,clone size,J gene,CDR3 protein,CDR3 DNA
TRBV6-1,TRBD1,few,TRBJ2-7,CASSELQGTEREQYF,TGTGCCAGCAGTGAATTACAGGGGACCGAACGCGAGCAGTACTTC
TRBV5-1,-,-,TRBJ2-7,CASSESLYEQYF,TGCGCCAGCAGTGAGTCACTCTACGAGCAGTACTTC
TRBV7-9,TRBD1,-,TRBJ2-7,CASSSTGQGSSYEQYF,TGTGCCAGCAGCTCCACTGGACAGGGGTCCTCCTACGAGCAGTACTTC
TRBV14,TRBD1,-,TRBJ1-6,CASSQVTGPLYNSPLHF,TGTGCCAGCAGCCAAGTGACAGGGCCGCTCTATAATTCACCCCTCCACTTT
TRBV6-1,-,-,TRBJ1-2,CASSDTGGYTF,TGTGCCAGCAGTGATACAGGGGGCTACACCTTC
TRBV2,TRBD1,-,TRBJ1-2,CASRATGGANYGYTF,TGTGCCAGCAGAGCCACAGGGGGCGCGAACTATGGCTACACCTTC
TRBV4-1,TRBD1,-,TRBJ1-2,CASSQAASGGGYGYTF,TGCGCCAGCAGCCAAGCGGCCTCAGGGGGAGGCTATGGCTACACCTTC
TRBV4-1,-,-,TRBJ1-1,CASSQPIVDSEAFF,TGCGCCAGCAGCCAACCTATAGTCGACAGTGAAGCTTTCTTT
TRBV5-8,TRBD1,-,TRBJ1-4,CASSETGGRRLFF,TGTGCCAGCAGCGAGACAGGGGGAAGGAGGCTGTTTTTT
TRBV14,TRBD1,-,TRBJ1-3,CASSLDRARTNTIYF,TGTGCCAGCAGCCTGGACAGGGCAAGAACGAACACCATATATTTT
TRBV5-1,-,-,TRBJ2-5,CASSLASVQGQETQYF,TGCGCCAGCAGCTTGGCCTCCGTCCAGGGGCAAGAGACCCAGTACTTC
TRBV7-3,TRBD1,once,TRBJ2-1,CASSLIGGGGSSEQFF,TGTGCCAGCAGCTTAATAGGGGGCGGAGGATCTAGTGAGCAGTTCTTC
TRBV15,-,-,TRBJ2-1,CATSRSGNEQFF,TGTGCCACCAGCAGGAGCGGTAATGAGCAGTTCTTC
TRBV11-3,TRBD2,-,TRBJ2-2,CASSPRGGPRTGELFF,TGTGCCAGCAGCCCGCGGGGGGGACCAAGGACCGGGGAGCTGTTTTTT
TRBV7-9,-,-,TRBJ2-7,CASSLAPKPPYEQYF,TGTGCCAGCAGCTTAGCGCCCAAGCCGCCCTACGAGCAGTACTTC
TRBV7-9,-,-,TRBJ1-1,CASSPVARGGRTEAFF,TGTGCCAGCAGCCCCGTCGCCCGCGGAGGGAGGACTGAAGCTTTCTTT
TRBV19,-,-,TRBJ2-7,CATSSWRDMYEQYF,TGTGCCACTTCGTCTTGGCGGGATATGTACGAGCAGTACTTC
TRBV18,-,once,TRBJ2-7,CASSPLNRDTEQYF,TGTGCCAGCTCACCATTGAACCGGGACACTGAGCAGTACTTC
TRBV30,-,-,TRBJ1-1,CAWSEPGTEAFF,TGTGCCTGGAGTGAGCCTGGCACTGAAGCTTTCTTT
TRBV10-1,-,many,TRBJ1-5,CASSEADSSNQPQHF,TGCGCCAGCAGTGAGGCAGACAGTAGCAATCAGCCCCAGCATTTT
TRBV5-4,-,once,TRBJ2-1,CASSLGGTRTYNEQFF,TGTGCCAGCAGCTTGGGAGGGACTCGAACCTACAATGAGCAGTTCTTC
TRBV30,-,-,TRBJ1-1,CAWSVQTIGGLSGTEAFF,TGTGCCTGGAGTGTACAAACAATAGGTGGCCTCTCGGGCACTGAAGCTTTCTTT
TRBV21-1,-,-,TRBJ2-3,CASSTSDWGTDTQYF,TGTGCCAGCAGCACCTCGGACTGGGGCACAGATACGCAGTATTTT
TRBV10-3,-,-,TRBJ2-3,CAISERGDTQYF,TGTGCCATCAGTGAGAGGGGAGATACGCAGTATTTT
TRBV18,TRBD1,once,TRBJ1-3,CASSPQGASSGNTIYF,TGTGCCAGCTCACCTCAGGGGGCGAGCTCTGGAAACACCATATATTTT
TRBV29-1,-,-,TRBJ2-5,CSVGGLGGETQYF,TGCAGCGTTGGGGGGCTGGGCGGAGAGACCCAGTACTTC
TRBV4-1,-,-,TRBJ1-6,CASREGAGNNSPLHF,TGCGCCAGCCGGGAAGGAGCAGGAAATAATTCACCCCTCCACTTT
TRBV5-1,TRBD1,-,TRBJ1-6,CASSSSGTANSPLHF,TGCGCCAGCAGCTCTTCCGGGACAGCCAATTCACCCCTCCACTTT
TRBV2,TRBD2,-,TRBJ2-1,CASSERRTSGYNEQFF,TGTGCCAGCAGTGAACGGCGCACTAGCGGATACAATGAGCAGTTCTTC